What follows describes a single T cell receptor (beta chain). Its specificity is not known. The sample has other DNA sequences that encode this CDR3 too. The data derive from a study of cytomegalovirus exposure and HLA in healthy donors. General observations from the study: Cytomegalovirus association was listed for approximately 160 TCR beta chains. Per a later analysis, roughly 17,000 TCR beta sequences showed association with HLA alleles at 0.05 false discovery rate. TCR beta V- and J-gene trimming, according to a later analysis, was linked to a missense DCLRE1C variant.

This CDR3 has 14 residues. The junction had 4 bases not matched to a gene; V was cut back by 4 bases and J by 5 bases. CDR1 SGHRS and CDR2 YFSETQ come from the germline V gene. PCR employed 60 Vbeta and 13 Jbeta primers. Produced via immunoSEQ multiplex PCR; TCRdb's table is partial and in-frame only. This listing includes 150,000 to 200,000 clones. Sequenced: PBMCs. This TCR came from a woman aged 60-70 years in good health and CMV-seronegative. The chain combines TRBV5-1 with TRBJ2-2; 8 positions match TRBD1. In DNA, the CDR3 is TGCGCCAGCAGCACCGACAGGGGAACCGGGGAGCTGTTTTTT. Protein product: CASSTDRGTGELFF.